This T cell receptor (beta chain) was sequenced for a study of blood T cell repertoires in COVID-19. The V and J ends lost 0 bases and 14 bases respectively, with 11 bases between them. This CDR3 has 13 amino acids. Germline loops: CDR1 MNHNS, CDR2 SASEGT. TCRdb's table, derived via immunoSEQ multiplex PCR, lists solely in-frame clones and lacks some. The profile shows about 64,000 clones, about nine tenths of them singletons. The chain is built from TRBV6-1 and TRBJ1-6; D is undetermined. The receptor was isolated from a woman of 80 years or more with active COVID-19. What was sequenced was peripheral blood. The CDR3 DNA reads TGTGCCAGCAGTGAAGCTTTCCTCCGGTCCCTCCACTTT. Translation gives CASSEAFLRSLHF.